The 26 T cell receptor beta chains below were found in one sample sequenced in a study of T-cell memory formation after mild COVID-19. A single record per CDR3 protein comes from TCRdb applying MiXCR to the 5' RACE reads. The sample holds 300,000 to 400,000 distinct CDR3 sequences, 28% seen once. The sequenced sample was PBMCs or a T cell subset sorted from them (not recorded which). The receptor set was obtained from an adult woman who had mild COVID-19 (a few samples of this study predate the infection). Cell type and time point are not known.

This rearrangement joins TRBV9 to TRBJ2-5, with 7 bases identical to TRBD2. Germline V gene lookup returns CDR1 SGDLS and CDR2 YYNGEE. This CDR3 spans 18 amino acids. J gave up 5 bases and V 4 bases, and 20 bases lay outside the gene matches. The chain's CDR3 is CASSSQLERAGVGETQYF. The CDR3 bases are TGTGCCAGCAGCTCTCAACTTGAGAGGGCGGGAGTTGGTGAGACCCAGTACTTC.

A few counts support this clonotype. The V call is TRBV5-1, the J call TRBJ1-2; possibly TRBD1 for D (5 bases). The CDR3 sequence is 15 residues long. V lost 0 bases and J 2 bases, leaving 11 bases between the germline ends. Germline V gene data show CDR1 as SGHRS and CDR2 as YFSETQ. CDR3 sequence reads: CASSLGGPGNYGYTF. The CDR3 coding sequence is TGCGCCAGCAGCTTGGGGGGCCCAGGAAACTATGGCTACACCTTC.

The chain couples TRBV5-1 to TRBJ1-3; D is unresolved. V lost 2 bases and J lost 0, with 6 bases in between. The V gene's germline CDR1 is SGHRS and CDR2 YFSETQ. The CDR3 has 14 residues. The CDR3 spells CASSFGISGNTIYF. The CDR3 nucleotides read TGCGCCAGCAGCTTTGGGATCTCTGGAAACACCATATATTTT.

The chain links TRBV6-6 to TRBJ2-3, with D perhaps matching TRBD1 (6 bases). This CDR3 contains 15 residues. The germline gives CDR1 MNHNY, CDR2 SVGAGI (reference sequence). V lost 4 bases and J lost 0, with 11 bases in between. CDR3 sequence: CASSSGASSTDTQYF. In nucleotides, the CDR3 is TGTGCCAGCAGTTCAGGGGCCTCTAGCACAGATACGCAGTATTTT.

V and J are TRBV5-1 and TRBJ2-1; no clear D gene. The germline V gene has CDR1 SGHRS and CDR2 YFSETQ. V dropped 2 bases and J dropped 0 bases, with 9 bases sitting between them. This CDR3 has 15 residues. CDR3 coding DNA: TGCGCCAGCAGCTTTTATTACAGCTCCTACAATGAGCAGTTCTTC. It is translated as CASSFYYSSYNEQFF.

This clonotype occurred once. At one end the junction does not follow the germline gene, possibly because of a read error. This chain links TRBV6-5 with TRBJ1-1; no clear D gene. The CDR3 has 13 amino acids. CDR1 and CDR2 (germline): MNHEY, SVGAGI. The CDR3 sequence is CSSSSSVNTEAFF. Here the CDR3 DNA reads TGTTCCAGCAGTTCCTCAGTGAACACTGAAGCTTTCTTT.

This clonotype was counted many times. V gene TRBV10-3 combines with J gene TRBJ2-3, with D perhaps matching TRBD1 or TRBD2 (6 bases each). The CDR3 extends over 13 amino acids. Germline CDR1 reads ENHRY; CDR2 reads SYGVKD. Trimming left V 10 bases short and J 4 bases short, with 15 bases between. This CDR3 reads CARSGGPADTQYF. The CDR3 DNA is TGTGCCAGGAGTGGGGGGCCTGCAGATACGCAGTATTTT.

The V gene is TRBV7-2, the J gene TRBJ2-3; the D call may be TRBD1 or TRBD2 (5 bases each). The germline V and J ends were trimmed by 1 base and 6 bases, with 20 bases remaining between them. The CDR3 runs to 17 residues. Germline V gene lookup returns CDR1 SGHTA and CDR2 FQGNSA. This CDR3 reads CASSLEVGRSWRDTQYF. In DNA form, the CDR3 reads TGTGCCAGCAGCTTAGAGGTGGGGCGGTCCTGGAGGGATACGCAGTATTTT. Complete variable domain (other parts from reference TRBV7-2 and TRBJ2-3): GAGVSQSPSNKVTEKGKDVELRCDPISGHTALYWYRQSLGQGLEFLIYFQGNSAPDKSGLPSDRFSAERTGGSVSTLTIQRTQQEDSAVYLCASSLEVGRSWRDTQYFGPGTRLTVL.

V and J are TRBV7-6 and TRBJ2-5; TRBD1 matches 7 bases. With 5 bases clipped from V and 6 bases from J, the junction kept 9 bases outside the gene matches. The CDR3 spans 14 residues. Germline values: CDR1 SGHVS, CDR2 FNYEAQ. DNA of the CDR3: TGTGCCAGCAGCCCCAACAGGGGTTCGCAGACCCAGTACTTC. Translated: CASSPNRGSQTQYF.

Only a few counts were recorded for this clonotype. The rearrangement joins TRBV3-1 to TRBJ1-4, with D possibly TRBD1 on 5 matching bases. The V and J ends lost 0 bases and 4 bases respectively, with 9 bases between them. The CDR3 is 15 amino acids. Germline assignment: CDR1 LGHDT and CDR2 YNNKEL (reference sequence). The CDR3 here is CASSQDRDLNEKLFF. The CDR3 DNA sequence: TGTGCCAGCAGCCAAGATAGGGACCTTAATGAAAAACTGTTTTTT.

The chain recombines TRBV5-5 with TRBJ1-1; D perhaps matches TRBD1 (5 bases). The CDR3 sequence is 15 residues long. Looked up from germline, CDR1 is SGHKS and CDR2 is YYEKEE (reference sequence). V was trimmed by 0 bases and J by 0 bases, leaving 9 bases between them. CDR3 DNA: TGTGCCAGCAGCTTGGGGGGGACGGTGAACACTGAAGCTTTCTTT. Translated, it gives CASSLGGTVNTEAFF.

The chain couples TRBV24-1 to TRBJ2-7; D is uncertain. This CDR3 has 11 residues. V lost 11 bases and J 7 bases, leaving 14 bases between the germline ends. Germline loops: CDR1 KGHDR, CDR2 SFDVKD. For the CDR3, the DNA is TGTGCCAGCGGACGTCTGAGTGAGCAGTACTTC. Protein product: CASGRLSEQYF.

The chain uses TRBV7-9 and TRBJ2-7, with D perhaps TRBD1 (5 bases). Between the trimmed V and J ends, which lost 5 bases and 5 bases, there was a span of 22 bases. CDR1 and CDR2 from the germline V gene are SEHNR and FQNEAQ (reference sequence). This CDR3 comprises 16 residues. CDR3 protein: CASSLKRGSRLNEQYF. In DNA form, the CDR3 reads TGTGCCAGCAGCCTCAAAAGGGGAAGCCGGTTGAACGAGCAGTACTTC. The entire variable domain, with the rest obtained from reference TRBV7-9 and TRBJ2-7, is as follows: DTGVSQNPRHKITKRGQNVTFRCDPISEHNRLYWYRQTLGQGPEFLTYFQNEAQLEKSRLLSDRFSAERPKGSFSTLEIQRTEQGDSAMYLCASSLKRGSRLNEQYFGPGTRLTVT.

The chain joins TRBV20-1 to TRBJ1-2; D call uncertain. V lost 0 bases and J lost 6, with 11 bases in between. This CDR3 comprises 13 residues. CDR1 DFQATT and CDR2 SNEGSKA come from the germline V gene (reference sequence). For the CDR3, the DNA is TGCAGTGCTAGAGACCTGAACAATCATGGCTACACCTTC. It is translated as CSARDLNNHGYTF.

V is TRBV7-9 and J is TRBJ1-1; tentative D call: TRBD1 (5 bases). Trimming took 0 bases from V and 0 from J, leaving 8 bases between them. The germline V gene has CDR1 SEHNR and CDR2 FQNEAQ (reference sequence). This CDR3 has 15 amino acids. The chain's CDR3 is CASSLADILNTEAFF. The CDR3 coding sequence is TGTGCCAGCAGCTTAGCGGACATTCTGAACACTGAAGCTTTCTTT.

The genes are TRBV24-1 and TRBJ2-1; tentative D call: TRBD1 (5 bases). In germline, CDR1 is KGHDR, CDR2 SFDVKD. V lost 3 bases, J lost 7 bases, and 21 bases lay in between. The CDR3 sequence is 17 residues long. CDR3: CATSDPTLAGYRNEQFF. The CDR3, as DNA: TGTGCCACCAGTGATCCAACGCTCGCAGGGTATCGGAATGAGCAGTTCTTC.

This clonotype was observed a handful of times. The rearrangement joins TRBV7-9 to TRBJ2-7; D is perhaps TRBD1 (5 bases). Trimming removed 2 bases from V and 3 bases from J, with 20 bases in between. The CDR3 is made up of 17 amino acids. Per the germline V gene, CDR1 is SEHNR and CDR2 is FQNEAQ (reference sequence). As DNA, the CDR3 is TGTGCCAGCAGCTTATACGGAAGACAGCATAAGGACTACGAGCAGTACTTC. It yields the protein CASSLYGRQHKDYEQYF.

This rearrangement joins TRBV6-5 to TRBJ1-1; D possibly corresponds to TRBD1 (5 bases). The germline V gene has CDR1 MNHEY and CDR2 SVGAGI. The CDR3 covers 13 residues. Trimming stripped 2 bases from V and 4 bases from J, with 8 bases between. Written as DNA, the CDR3 is TGTGCCAGCAGTTACGGGGCCAGCACTGAAGCTTTCTTT. Protein sequence: CASSYGASTEAFF.

This clonotype was seen a handful of times. The rearrangement uses TRBV7-2 and TRBJ2-5; possible D gene TRBD1, 5 bases. This CDR3 contains 12 residues. V lost 5 bases and J lost 9, with 13 bases in between. Germline V gene sequence: CDR1 SGHTA, CDR2 FQGNSA. CDR3 region: CASSPDWTSQYF. DNA of the CDR3: TGTGCCAGCAGCCCCGACTGGACATCCCAGTACTTC.

In its sample, this clonotype was seen a few times. The rearrangement links TRBV27 to TRBJ2-2; 8 bases are a match to TRBD2. The CDR3 contains 14 residues. V lost 10 bases to trimming and J lost 1 base; unmatched junction nucleotides: 5. CDR1 MNHEY and CDR2 SMNVEV come from the germline V gene (reference sequence). The CDR3 DNA reads TGTGCCATCCTAGCGGGCCGGAACACCGGGGAGCTGTTTTTT. Its translation: CAILAGRNTGELFF.

The sample holds a few counts of this clonotype. The V and J genes are TRBV20-1 and TRBJ1-2, with 9 bases identical to TRBD1. CDR3 length: 15 amino acids. Germline lookup yields CDR1 DFQATT and CDR2 SNEGSKA (reference sequence). After removal of 3 bases from V and 0 bases from J, the junction contained 5 bases not matched to a gene. The CDR3, as DNA: TGCAGTGCTAGGGACAGGGGAATCCCTAACTATGGCTACACCTTC. Its translation is CSARDRGIPNYGYTF.

The J gene is TRBJ2-6, the V gene TRBV3-1; 7 bases are shared with TRBD1. This CDR3 has 16 residues. Germline V lookup: CDR1 LGHDT, CDR2 YNNKEL (reference sequence). J lost 3 bases, V lost 3 bases, and 5 bases had no gene match. The CDR3 region is CASSQSDRVGANVLTF. The DNA for the CDR3 is TGTGCCAGCAGCCAGAGCGACAGGGTTGGGGCCAACGTCCTGACTTTC.

This clonotype has only one observation. This rearrangement joins TRBV4-1 to TRBJ2-7; D might be TRBD1 or TRBD2, each matching 5 bases. This CDR3 spans 16 amino acids. Germline lookup yields CDR1 MGHRA and CDR2 YSYEKL. The V and J ends lost 5 bases and 0 bases respectively, with 17 bases between them. The CDR3 coding sequence is TGCGCCAGCAGCTCCCTCCCCGGGGACGGCTCCTACGAGCAGTACTTC. Residues: CASSSLPGDGSYEQYF.

V usage is TRBV12-3 or TRBV12-4 and J usage is TRBJ2-7, with D possibly matching TRBD2 (6 bases). The CDR3 contains 15 residues. Trimming removed 3 bases at V and 2 bases at J, with 14 bases between. The CDR3 loop reads CASSFPGGTAYEQYF. As DNA, the CDR3 is TGTGCCAGCAGTTTTCCCGGCGGGACCGCCTACGAGCAGTACTTC.

The chain couples TRBV5-1 to TRBJ2-7; D remains ambiguous. The CDR3 spans 15 residues. CDR1 and CDR2 (germline): SGHRS, YFSETQ. Trimming cost V 0 bases and J 7 bases, with 17 bases left between them. The CDR3 reads CASSLVATEPTEQYF. The CDR3 nucleotides read TGCGCCAGCAGCTTGGTCGCGACGGAACCTACGGAGCAGTACTTC.

The V gene is TRBV29-1, the J gene TRBJ2-3; 12 nucleotides align to TRBD2. The CDR3 spans 17 residues. The J segment lost 0 bases and the V segment lost 4 bases, leaving 8 bases of the junction unmatched. Germline V gene lookup returns CDR1 SQVTM and CDR2 ANQGSEA. CDR3 protein: CSVGGTSGLPSTDTQYF. CDR3 DNA sequence: TGCAGCGTTGGCGGGACTAGCGGGCTTCCTAGCACAGATACGCAGTATTTT.